Sequencing of this TCR beta chain was carried out in a study of blood T cell repertoires in COVID-19. On the study more broadly: Samples came from the United States, Italy and Spain, spanning acute and convalescent COVID-19. T cells, B-cell-depleted T cells, or PBMCs provided the cDNA or gDNA that served as material.

While infection was still active, Seattle patients were enrolled and then followed longitudinally. TCRdb keeps only in-frame clones here, not all; method: immunoSEQ multiplex PCR. The sample has around 470,000 clones; approximately 92% are singletons. Germline V CDR1 and CDR2: SGHRS, YFSETQ. The CDR3 has 14 residues. Trimming took 3 bases from V and 5 from J, leaving 14 bases between them. The clonotype originates from a young man with COVID-19, enrolled during active disease. The chain couples TRBV5-1 to TRBJ1-2, with a possible D match to TRBD1 (6 bases). Sequenced sample: peripheral blood. As DNA, the CDR3 is TGCGCCAGCAGCTCAGGACAGCTGGATTATGGCTACACCTTC. Translating it yields CASSSGQLDYGYTF.